The 27 T cell receptor beta chains listed next were all sequenced from one sample in a study of blood T cells in healthy people across ages. The second PCR ran about 6 to 12 cycles with a sample-barcoded 5' primer and J-beta primers. TCRdb processed the 5' RACE reads anew with MiXCR; each CDR3 protein has one entry. Among about 800,000 distinct CDR3 sequences listed, over 45% were seen once. Input material: blood. Receptors were obtained from a man younger than 40 in good health.

The V and J genes are TRBV6-5 and TRBJ1-1; D is ambiguous. The CDR3 is made up of 15 amino acids. The ends were cut back, 1 base at V and 4 bases at J, with 13 bases in the middle. Germline lookup yields CDR1 MNHEY and CDR2 SVGAGI. The CDR3 DNA is TGTGCCAGCAGTTACTTCCCGAGGGCGGCCACTGAAGCTTTCTTT. It specifies CASSYFPRAATEAFF.

In this sample, this clonotype turned up a few times. This sequence joins TRBV6-5 and TRBJ2-1; weak D call: TRBD2 (6 bases). The CDR3 runs 15 residues. V lost 2 bases and J 0 bases, leaving 8 bases between the germline ends. Germline loops: CDR1 MNHEY, CDR2 SVGAGI. Here the CDR3 DNA reads TGTGCCAGCAGTTACGCGGGGAGCTCCTACAATGAGCAGTTCTTC. The encoded protein is CASSYAGSSYNEQFF.

The V gene is TRBV5-6, the J gene TRBJ2-5, with no clear D. The assigned J gene may be wrong: the sequence end matches TRBJ2-7 better. The germline V gene encodes CDR1 SGHDT and CDR2 YYEEEE. The length of the CDR3 is 12 residues. The CDR3 nucleotides are TGTGCCAGCAGCTTGGGGGTCCACGAGCAGTACTTC. This gives the protein CASSLGVHEQYF.

The chain's CDR3 is CASSPAGDQPQHF. CDR3 nucleotides: TGTGCCAGCAGCCCGGCAGGGGACCAGCCCCAGCATTTT. This rearrangement joins TRBV5-5 to TRBJ1-5, with a tentative D call TRBD1 (6 bases). Germline CDR1 and CDR2: SGHKS and YYEKEE (reference sequence). The CDR3 is 13 amino acids. V shed 4 bases and J shed 7 bases, with 12 bases lying between them.

This clonotype has only a few counts. The V and J genes are TRBV7-2 and TRBJ2-7, with 8 bases that match TRBD2. With V trimmed by 2 bases and J by 2 bases, 5 bases remained unmatched. Germline CDR1 SGHTA, CDR2 FQGNSA. CDR3 length equals 15 residues. The DNA for the CDR3 is TGTGCCAGCAGCTTACTAAGCGGGAGCCCCTACGAGCAGTACTTC. This gives the protein CASSLLSGSPYEQYF.

About this clonotype: Germline and junction disagree at one end, which may indicate a read error. The V call is TRBV4-2, the J call TRBJ2-3; the D gene is possibly TRBD1 (6 bases). This CDR3 spans 15 amino acids. Germline assignment: CDR1 LGHNA and CDR2 YNFKEQ. The CDR3 DNA is TGTGTCAGCAGCCGCCGACAGGCAAGCACAGATACGCAGTATTTT. Translation gives CVSSRRQASTDTQYF.

The chain carries TRBV6-1 and TRBJ1-2, with 7 bases aligning to TRBD1. Trimming removed 3 bases from V and 8 bases from J; junction bases left unmatched: 6. Germline V gene sequence: CDR1 MNHNS, CDR2 SASEGT. The CDR3 contains 13 residues. CDR3 amino acids: CASSDEGQSGYTF. CDR3 bases: TGTGCCAGCAGTGACGAGGGACAGAGCGGCTACACCTTC.

The CDR3 here is CATEGRTDNEQFF. CDR3 bases: TGTGCCACCGAAGGGCGTACCGACAATGAGCAGTTCTTC. The V call is TRBV10-3, the J call TRBJ2-1; D is undetermined. V was clipped by 10 bases and J by 5 bases, with 15 bases between them. This CDR3 is 13 amino acids long. The germline V gene encodes CDR1 ENHRY and CDR2 SYGVKD.

This chain uses TRBV7-2 with TRBJ2-3, with TRBD2 identical over 12 bases. Trimming at V came to 6 bases and at J to 3 bases, leaving 4 bases not matched to a gene. CDR3 size: 15 residues. Germline assignment: CDR1 SGHTA and CDR2 FQGNSA. In nucleotides, the CDR3 is TGTGCCAGCAGACCCGGACTAGCGGGAACAGATACGCAGTATTTT. This encodes CASRPGLAGTDTQYF. The full variable domain, completed using reference TRBV7-2 and TRBJ2-3, is GAGVSQSPSNKVTEKGKDVELRCDPISGHTALYWYRQSLGQGLEFLIYFQGNSAPDKSGLPSDRFSAERTGGSVSTLTIQRTQQEDSAVYLCASRPGLAGTDTQYFGPGTRLTVL.

The chain joins TRBV7-9 to TRBJ2-1, with 10 bases aligning to TRBD2. Germline CDR1 and CDR2: SEHNR and FQNEAQ (reference sequence). J was trimmed by 10 bases and V by 7 bases; bases with no gene match: 13. The CDR3 is 15 amino acids. The CDR3 sequence is CASIPGLAANGEQFF. CDR3 bases: TGTGCCAGCATCCCCGGACTAGCGGCTAATGGGGAGCAGTTCTTC.

This clonotype appeared a few times. The rearrangement uses TRBV7-2 and TRBJ2-7; 8 nucleotides line up with TRBD2. V lost 2 bases to trimming and J lost 4 bases; unmatched junction nucleotides: 7. Germline CDR1 is SGHTA and CDR2 is FQGNSA. This CDR3 region has 15 residues. The CDR3 DNA is TGTGCCAGCAGCTTAAGGCGGGAGGTACTGTACGAGCAGTACTTC. It yields the protein CASSLRREVLYEQYF.

V gene TRBV20-1 combines with J gene TRBJ2-5, with D perhaps matching TRBD2 (5 bases). CDR3 size: 12 residues. The germline V gene has CDR1 DFQATT and CDR2 SNEGSKA (reference sequence). The germline V and J ends were trimmed by 3 bases and 5 bases, with 10 bases remaining between them. In DNA form, the CDR3 reads TGCAGTGCTAGTTTCGGGGTGGAGACCCAGTACTTC. It translates to CSASFGVETQYF.

The table lists this clonotype with a few counts. In nucleotides, the CDR3 is TGCGCCAGCAGCTCTAGACAGGGGAACACCGGGGAGCTGTTTTTT. Its translation: CASSSRQGNTGELFF. The chain combines TRBV5-1 with TRBJ2-2; TRBD1 matches at 7 bases. This CDR3 is built from 15 residues. Germline trimming cut 3 bases from V and 1 base from J; bases unmatched to any gene: 3. Per the germline V gene, CDR1 is SGHRS and CDR2 is YFSETQ.

About this clonotype: One base away lies a much larger clone, so this may be a sequencing read error. The chain combines TRBV28 with TRBJ2-4; D not certain. V was clipped by 5 bases and J by 7 bases, with 15 bases between them. This CDR3 has 14 amino acids. Germline loops: CDR1 MDHEN, CDR2 SYDVKM. CDR3: CASSVVRNDNIQYF. CDR3 bases: TGTGCCAGCAGTGTCGTCCGGAACGATAACATTCAGTACTTC.

This clonotype has only a few counts. The chain has TRBV13 and TRBJ2-6; D possibly corresponds to TRBD2 (6 bases). Germline lookup yields CDR1 PRHDT and CDR2 FYEKMQ (reference sequence). V was clipped by 3 bases and J by 4 bases, with 10 bases between them. The CDR3 covers 15 residues. The CDR3 coding sequence is TGTGCCAGCAGCTTTTCGGGGGTAGGGGCCAACGTCCTGACTTTC. This gives the protein CASSFSGVGANVLTF.

The rearrangement links TRBV3-1 to TRBJ2-3; 8 positions agree with TRBD2. With V trimmed by 4 bases and J by 9 bases, 9 bases remained unmatched. Germline CDR1 is LGHDT and CDR2 is YNNKEL (reference sequence). The CDR3 runs 14 residues. In DNA, the CDR3 is TGTGCCAGCAGCCCGATTTCGAGCGGGGGAACGCAGTATTTT. Translated: CASSPISSGGTQYF.

This clonotype has just a few counts. The rearrangement links TRBV6-1 to TRBJ2-7, with D possibly matching TRBD1 (6 bases). Germline lookup yields CDR1 MNHNS and CDR2 SASEGT. The CDR3 contains 14 residues. Trimming removed 2 bases at V and 3 bases at J, with 11 bases between. The CDR3 bases are TGTGCCAGCAGTGAATCGGGCAGGGGCTACGAGCAGTACTTC. Protein product: CASSESGRGYEQYF.

The rearrangement uses TRBV4-3 and TRBJ2-1; D is unclear. V lost 4 bases to trimming and J lost 9 bases, with 19 bases between them. This CDR3 is 15 amino acids long. Germline CDR1 LGHNA, CDR2 YSLEER. The CDR3 loop reads CASSLEKELRVEQFF. The CDR3 bases are TGCGCCAGCAGCCTCGAAAAAGAGCTACGAGTTGAGCAGTTCTTC.

The chain carries TRBV20-1 and TRBJ1-5, with 7 bases fitting TRBD1. CDR1 DFQATT and CDR2 SNEGSKA come from the germline V gene (reference sequence). V lost 5 bases and J lost 1; bases outside the gene matches: 5. The CDR3 is 14 residues long. CDR3 sequence reads: CSADLRGSNQPQHF. The CDR3, as DNA: TGCAGTGCTGACCTCAGGGGGAGCAATCAGCCCCAGCATTTT.

This clonotype turned up a few times. The chain has TRBV29-1 and TRBJ2-7, with no clear D. Trimming stripped 7 bases from V and 0 bases from J, with 13 bases between. There are 13 residues in the CDR3. Germline V gene sequence: CDR1 SQVTM, CDR2 ANQGSEA. DNA of the CDR3: TGCAGCGCGACACATTCAAGCTCCTACGAGCAGTACTTC. It is translated as CSATHSSSYEQYF.

This clonotype appeared a few times. This chain joins TRBV20-1 and TRBJ2-7; 8 bases are a match to TRBD2. The V gene end was trimmed by 6 bases and the J gene end by 5 bases; junction bases not matched to a gene: 12. The CDR3 is 14 amino acids. CDR1 and CDR2 (germline): DFQATT, SNEGSKA (reference sequence). The CDR3 DNA reads TGCAGTGCCCCCGGGACTAGTGTTTTCAACGAGCAGTACTTC. Residues: CSAPGTSVFNEQYF.

This clonotype turned up a few times. The chain couples TRBV12-3 or TRBV12-4 to TRBJ2-3, with 9 bases aligning to TRBD2. The CDR3 loop spans 14 amino acids. Losses at the gene ends were 6 bases for V and 4 bases for J; bases not matched to a gene: 5. CDR3: CASRGLASSDTQYF. Written as DNA, the CDR3 is TGTGCCAGCAGGGGACTAGCCTCATCAGATACGCAGTATTTT.

The rearrangement links TRBV28 to TRBJ2-7, with D hard to call. Trimming stripped 2 bases from V and 5 bases from J, with 10 bases between. Germline lookup yields CDR1 MDHEN and CDR2 SYDVKM. This CDR3 region has 13 residues. The CDR3 DNA reads TGTGCCAGCAGTTTAGCGACCTGGGACGAGCAGTACTTC. Translated, it gives CASSLATWDEQYF.

This clonotype was counted ten times or more. The chain employs TRBV5-1 and TRBJ1-2, with 7 positions matching TRBD1. This CDR3 contains 14 residues. The V segment lost 0 bases and the J segment 4 bases; nucleotides outside the gene matches: 3. The V gene's germline CDR1 is SGHRS and CDR2 YFSETQ. CDR3 protein: CASSLESGGYGYTF. CDR3 DNA sequence: TGCGCCAGCAGCTTGGAATCAGGGGGCTATGGCTACACCTTC.

The rearrangement uses TRBV12-3 or TRBV12-4 and TRBJ1-2; D ambiguous. CDR3 length equals 13 residues. Trimming shortened V by 7 bases and J by 7 bases, and 16 bases separated the two germline ends. In nucleotides, the CDR3 is TGTGCCAGCACTGCCGCCCGGTTGGCTGGCTACACCTTC. It codes for CASTAARLAGYTF.

This clonotype was detected ten times or more. The V gene is TRBV29-1, the J gene TRBJ2-4, with D possibly being TRBD2 (6 bases). V was shortened by 5 bases and J by 1 base, with 9 bases between the two germline ends. The CDR3 has 13 residues. Germline V gene sequence: CDR1 SQVTM, CDR2 ANQGSEA. The DNA of the CDR3 is TGCAGCGTTTTGGAGGGGGCCAAAAACATTCAGTACTTC. The encoded protein is CSVLEGAKNIQYF. The entire variable domain, with the rest obtained from reference TRBV29-1 and TRBJ2-4, is as follows: SAVISQKPSRDICQRGTSLTIQCQVDSQVTMMFWYRQQPGQSLTLIATANQGSEATYESGFVIDKFPISRPNLTFSTLTVSNMSPEDSSIYLCSVLEGAKNIQYFGAGTRLSVL.

A few counts support this clonotype. This chain uses TRBV20-1 with TRBJ1-1; maybe TRBD1 (5 bases). The CDR3 is 13 residues long. Deletions cut 6 bases from V and 1 base from J, with 12 bases between. Germline V CDR1 and CDR2: DFQATT, SNEGSKA (reference sequence). The CDR3 reads CSADADRNTEAFF. The CDR3 nucleotides are TGCAGTGCCGACGCCGACAGGAACACTGAAGCTTTCTTT.